This T cell receptor (beta chain) was retrieved from a study of blood T cell repertoires in COVID-19. At the level of the study: Samples taken during acute and convalescent COVID-19 were collected in the United States, Italy and Spain.

Germline CDR1 reads GTSNPN; CDR2 reads SVGIG (reference sequence). The V end lost 0 bases, the J end lost 1 base, and 9 bases lay between the germline ends. The CDR3 has 14 residues. Profiled with immunoSEQ multiplex PCR; TCRdb holds only in-frame clones, not every one. The table has more than 140,000 clones, about 82% seen once. This TCR was recovered from a woman aged 55 to 70 with acute or convalescent COVID-19. The V call is TRBV30, the J call TRBJ2-5; TRBD1 is a possible D gene (6 bases). The material sequenced was peripheral blood. The CDR3, as DNA: TGTGCCTGGAGTGTAGGGGGTCCCCAAGAGACCCAGTACTTC. Its protein product is CAWSVGGPQETQYF.